Sequencing of this T cell receptor beta chain was carried out in a study of naive and memory T cell subsets (TCRdb year 2017). As for the study more broadly: Sorted naive and memory T cell subsets from peripheral blood were analyzed in the study using a UMI-based, open-source pipeline for TCR alpha and beta sequencing. IgG serology results and the functional CMV T cell responses were in complete agreement. RNA was DNase-treated and reverse transcribed with TCR constant-region primers, mostly using SuperScript III. What the research found in general, with its limitations: No ground truth was available to validate the repertoire findings for the naive and memory subsets. RNA-based TCR counts may be affected by expression changes linked to T cell activation and differentiation. TCR abundance followed a power law whose exponent differed between naive and memory subsets but was consistent across the three individuals. Following error correction, more than 85% of naive TCR sequences occurred only once, which made naive abundance distributions much steeper than those of memory subsets. In both CD4 and CD8 cells, the Gini index increased while Shannon and inverse Simpson diversity decreased from naive through CM, EM and EMRA. Single alpha or beta chain sequences, rather than paired alpha/beta receptors, were used to define clonotypes.

This clonotype showed up just a few times. It lacks a known antigen. Within one base of it there is no much larger clone, and no base qualities were kept. Library creation used UMI-ligation and nested PCR. To cover both TRBC1 and TRBC2, the beta constant-region primer consisted of an equimolar mix of two oligonucleotides. A single-stranded oligonucleotide containing the SP2 primer and a 12-nucleotide UMI was joined to the 3' end of the cDNA by T4 RNA ligase 1. Four rounds of PCR, combining the SP2 primer with nested alpha and beta constant-region primers, were used to amplify the ligated cDNA. Incubation of the ligation reaction was carried out at 16 degrees C for roughly 18-24 hours. To avoid over-amplification, PCR2 was usually performed as a SYBR Green qPCR and halted once a predetermined threshold was reached. Apart from the first purification, every purification step used Agencourt AMPure XP magnetic beads. Library amounts were measured by Qubit and library quality was assessed on a TapeStation, where the main peak was expected at around 650 bp. Pooled libraries were sequenced on an Illumina MiSeq using v2 2x251 paired-end kits, and typically 1-2 million reads were obtained per sample. Each sample library was pooled at approximately 4 nM, and roughly 4.5-7% PhiX was included to improve cluster recognition. As for the authors' bioinformatics: Decombinator assigned V and J genes to Demultiplexor-processed FASTQ reads by tag matching, allowing a single base-pair mismatch. By using UMIs, Collapsinator corrected both sequencing errors and the frequency errors caused by PCR heterogeneity. CDR3Translator translated TCRs and extracted CDR3s from the conserved cysteine to the FGXG phenylalanine, flagging non-productive sequences. Gini, Shannon entropy and inverse Simpson indices were calculated on repertoires subsampled to equal numbers of UMI-defined TCRs. Clonotype abundance distributions were fitted to a power law by maximum likelihood within the linear range. On one naive CD8 sample, the pipeline and MIGEC gave similar UMI counts, unique TCR numbers and clonal distributions. A set of several thousand CMV-associated CDR3 sequences, compiled from VDJdb and a published dataset, was used to search the repertoires. The public reads were reanalyzed by TCRdb: fastp trimming at Q25, MiXCR alignment, in-frame beta chains only. CDR3 protein duplicates are merged, each entry listing the most common genes and DNA. TCRdb assigned the V and J calls; the authors' analysis was not used. This sample has around 90,000 distinct CDR3 sequences in its table, and 7% of those were observed once. The leading ten clones occupy 1.5% to 2% of the sample.

Separate amplification of TCR alpha and beta chain libraries was performed from the second PCR step onward. CMV status of each donor was established by measuring IFNgamma production from CD4+ T cells after fresh PBMCs were stimulated overnight with CMV viral lysate. CD4 T cells were positively selected using Miltenyi beads, after which CD8 T cells were positively selected from the CD4-negative fraction. Cells were stained for CD3, CD4, CD8, CD45RA, CD27 and a live/dead dye and were sorted on a BD Aria II into four subsets based on CD45RA and CD27. A few healthy volunteers provided blood, and each donor's sample was split into CD4 and CD8 T cells and then further divided into four differentiation subsets. About 110 ml of peripheral blood was collected from each donor, and PBMC were isolated from the blood using Ficoll-Paque PLUS density-gradient centrifugation. Sorted cells were lysed in RLT buffer, and RNA was extracted with a Qiagen RNeasy kit and stored at -80°C.

Sequenced sample: central memory CD4+ T cells from blood. What this sample's cell subset or site label stands for: central memory, CD45RA- CD27+. This TCR was recovered from a human donor in good health.

This receptor has the CDR3 CASRPRGALPGGNEQFF. DNA sequence: TGTGCCAGCAGGCCACGGGGGGCCCTCCCCGGGGGCAATGAGCAGTTCTTC. The sequence is built from TRBV7-8 and TRBJ2-1; TRBD2 is possibly the D segment (7 matching bases). From the cysteine through the phenylalanine, the CDR3 covers 17 amino acids. Here the CDR3 DNA is all that survives: 51 bases in frame from base 1. The germline V gene supplies CDR1 SGHVS and CDR2 FQNEAQ. V loses 6 bases of germline sequence and J loses 6 bases, and the interval between the two ends is 24 bases.